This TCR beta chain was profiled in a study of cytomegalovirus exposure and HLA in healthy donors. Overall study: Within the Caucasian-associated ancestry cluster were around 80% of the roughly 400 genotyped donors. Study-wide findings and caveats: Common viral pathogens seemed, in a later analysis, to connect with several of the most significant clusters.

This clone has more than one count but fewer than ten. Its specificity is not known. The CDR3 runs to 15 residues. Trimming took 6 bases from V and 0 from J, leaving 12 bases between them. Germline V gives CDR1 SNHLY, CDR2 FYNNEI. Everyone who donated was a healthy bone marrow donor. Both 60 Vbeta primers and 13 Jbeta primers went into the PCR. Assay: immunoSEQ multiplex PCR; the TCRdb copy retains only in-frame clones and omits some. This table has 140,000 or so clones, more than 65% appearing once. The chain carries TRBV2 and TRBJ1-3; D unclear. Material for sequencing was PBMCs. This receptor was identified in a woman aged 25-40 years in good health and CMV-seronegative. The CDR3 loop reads CASRRLVLSGNTIYF. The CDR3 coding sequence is TGTGCCAGCAGGCGTCTGGTGCTCTCTGGAAACACCATATATTTT.